These 7 T cell receptor beta chains were all obtained from the same sample, sequenced in a study of T cell repertoires in ileal Crohn's disease. Profiling relied on immunoSEQ multiplex PCR, and the TCRdb table lists in-frame clones only, not all of them. The sample holds 5,500 to 7,500 clones, 65% to 90% seen once. Sequencing was done on a sample of ileal tissue. The receptors derive from an adult with Crohn's disease.

The chain links TRBV14 to TRBJ2-5, with D possibly TRBD2 on 5 matching bases. The CDR3 totals 19 residues. The germline V gene has CDR1 SGHDN and CDR2 FVKESK. V lost 9 bases, J lost 7 bases, and 36 bases lay in between. The CDR3 reads CARGRVGVGSPNKSWTQYF. DNA of the CDR3: TGTGCCAGGGGTCGGGTTGGCGTGGGGAGCCCTAATAAGTCGTGGACCCAGTACTTC.

The V and J genes are TRBV4-2 and TRBJ2-7, with 12 bases matching TRBD2. The CDR3 spans 15 residues. J was trimmed by 4 bases and V by 1 base; bases with no gene match: 2. The germline CDR1 and CDR2 sequences are LGHNA and YNFKEQ. CDR3 nucleotides: TGTGCCAGCAGCCAAGGACTAGCGGGAGAGTACGAGCAGTACTTC. Residues: CASSQGLAGEYEQYF.

The V gene is TRBV29-1, the J gene TRBJ1-2, with D unresolved. Germline V gives CDR1 SQVTM, CDR2 ANQGSEA. Trimming cost V 7 bases and J 7 bases, with 13 bases left between them. The CDR3 sequence is 11 residues long. This CDR3 is CSAQGGVGYTF. In DNA, the CDR3 is TGCAGCGCCCAAGGCGGAGTTGGCTACACCTTC.

The DNA of the CDR3 is TGCGCCAGCAGCTTGGGCGGGGAGGCTAAGGGCTACACCTTC. Its protein product is CASSLGGEAKGYTF. The chain has TRBV5-1 and TRBJ1-2; D not resolved. Trimming took off 0 bases at V and 8 bases at J, with 14 bases between the two ends. The length of the CDR3 is 14 residues. Germline V gives CDR1 SGHRS, CDR2 YFSETQ.

The J gene is TRBJ1-5, the V gene TRBV6-1, with 7 bases lining up with TRBD1. Trimming cost V 6 bases and J 3 bases; bases outside gene matches: 5. Germline V gives CDR1 MNHNS, CDR2 SASEGT. The CDR3 consists of 14 residues. CDR3 region: CASRKDRANQPQHF. DNA for the CDR3: TGTGCCAGCAGGAAAGACAGGGCCAATCAGCCCCAGCATTTT.

The chain combines TRBV19 with TRBJ1-2, with a weak D call TRBD1 (5 bases). With 7 bases removed from V and 5 bases from J, the gap between germline ends came to 23 bases. From germline, CDR1 is LNHDA and CDR2 SQIVND (reference sequence). The CDR3 consists of 16 residues. The CDR3 nucleotides read TGTGCCAGTAACCTACCGTCCGGGACTGTTGATTATGGCTACACCTTC. Its translation is CASNLPSGTVDYGYTF.

V usage is TRBV2 and J usage is TRBJ2-1, with a tentative D call TRBD2 (5 bases). CDR1 SNHLY and CDR2 FYNNEI come from the germline V gene. The CDR3 totals 14 residues. Trimming took 2 bases from V and 8 from J, leaving 13 bases between them. The CDR3 DNA reads as TGTGCCAGCAGTGAAAATCCTAGCTTCGATGAGCAGTTCTTC. Amino acid sequence: CASSENPSFDEQFF.